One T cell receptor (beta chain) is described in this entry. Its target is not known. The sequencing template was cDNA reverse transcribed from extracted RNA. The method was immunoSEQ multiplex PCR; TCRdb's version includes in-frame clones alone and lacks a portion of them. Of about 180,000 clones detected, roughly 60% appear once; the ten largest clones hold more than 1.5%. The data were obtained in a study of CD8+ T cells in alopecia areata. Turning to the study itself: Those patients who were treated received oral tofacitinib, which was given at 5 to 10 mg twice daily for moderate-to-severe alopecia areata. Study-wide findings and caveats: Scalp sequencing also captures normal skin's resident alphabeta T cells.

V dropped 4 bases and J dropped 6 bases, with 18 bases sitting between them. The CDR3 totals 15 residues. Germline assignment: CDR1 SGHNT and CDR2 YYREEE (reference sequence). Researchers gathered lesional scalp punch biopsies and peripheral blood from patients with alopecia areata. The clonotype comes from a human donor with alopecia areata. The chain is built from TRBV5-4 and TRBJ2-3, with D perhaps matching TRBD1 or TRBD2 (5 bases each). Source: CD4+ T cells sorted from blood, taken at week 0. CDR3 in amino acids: CASSRPGLGADTQYF. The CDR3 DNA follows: TGTGCCAGCAGCCGTCCGGGGCTAGGGGCCGATACGCAGTATTTT.